This TCR beta chain was profiled in a study of shared clonotypes between healthy human individuals (dated by TCRdb to between 2020 and 2021). Background for the entire study: A couple of women and a few men aged 18 to 49 years were included in the cohort. For each donor, three plates each were used for CD4 naive and CD4 memory, two plates were used for CD8 naive, and one plate was used for CD8 memory. To estimate repertoire size and how much clonotypes are shared between individuals, the study performed deep sequencing of blood TCR repertoires from about five healthy adults. Different laboratories and diverse techniques were used to prepare libraries and sequence TCR repertoires, to increase sequencing depth and limit assay-specific biases. Between about 0.85 and 9.5 billion PBMCs per donor were obtained by leukapheresis. Broad study findings and their caveats: Because the study included a small number of donors, the genetic and exposure-history diversity represented was limited. Higher generation probabilities were observed for clonotypes shared by all four sorted-subset donors than for non-shared clonotypes. Even with the large sequencing depth, rarefaction of the sorted-subset datasets indicated that sequencing was incomplete. Based on pairwise subsampling, the degree of clonotype sharing among donors was expected to be affected by sequencing depth. Across a few donors, approximately 4.9% of naive CD4, approximately 3.5% of naive CD8, about 2% of memory CD4, and 0.4% to 0.45% of memory CD8 clonotypes were shared. Naive subsets generally had larger estimated clonotype richness than memory subsets did. Sampling was restricted to blood, and TCR repertoires in tissues likely differ from the TCR repertoires found in blood.

Using the deep immunoSEQ assay, multiplex PCR amplified TCR CDR3 regions from genomic DNA. Extracted genomic DNA from each cell subset was distributed evenly across all wells of several immunoSEQ 96-well plates, and each plate was treated as a replicate. Each replicate PCR for sorted subsets received 150 to 250 ng genomic DNA, equal to about 30,000 T cell genomes. Purified libraries were quantified with a Qubit 3.0 fluorometer, sized on a Bioanalyzer 2100, and re-quantified with the KAPA Library Quantification kit. Each immunoSEQ 96-well plate was sequenced on its own single-read 150-cycle Illumina NextSeq 550 flow cell. Processing in the source paper ran as follows. Because the immunoSEQ output held only junctional sequences and lacked quality scores, the filtering could not match the filtering applied to full-length reads. To assign V/J genes and CDR3, sequences were annotated against IMGT germline references using PyIR, a Python wrapper for IgBLAST v1.9. Reads were removed for weak V/J assignments (E-value above 1e-6), missing CDR3, stop codons, out-of-frame junctions, or ambiguous translated residues. A V3J clonotype was defined by an identical inferred V gene, J gene, and CDR3 amino acid sequence. Percentage overlap between repertoires was calculated by dividing the number of shared unique clonotypes by the size of the smaller repertoire. Repertoire richness was assessed with RTK rarefaction, the Chao1 estimator, and Recon v2.1 estimates of unobserved clonotypes. For all TCRbeta clonotypes obtained by the gDNA method from a few donors, generation probabilities were computed with OLGA. Held by TCRdb, this immuneACCESS table contains in-frame sequences only and omits some clones. Under half of the omission traces to an unresolved V gene where checked; the cause of the rest is unknown. D and trimming come from the DNA, and the V and J calls and clone size come from that table. The sample table holds around 620,000 clones, of which about 95% were seen once. Approximately 0.12% of the sample lies in the top ten.

From a lookup of the germline V gene (reference sequence), CDR1 and CDR2 are LNHDA and SQIVND. At the junction V is shortened by 10 bases and J by 7 bases; bases outside the gene matches: 15. Reading from cysteine to phenylalanine, the CDR3 counts 15 amino acids. CDR3 DNA only is kept here, 45 bases in frame from base 1. For the CD8 naive samples, CD45RO-negative cells were positively selected for CCR7, yielding a CD45RA+CCR7+ population from which TemRA cells were excluded. Donors were healthy HIV-negative adults with no recently reported acute infections or vaccinations. Every donor was a Caucasian adult living in Nashville, Tennessee, USA. Blood was obtained by leukapheresis, after which PBMCs were separated by Ficoll-Histopaque density gradient centrifugation and cryopreserved in liquid nitrogen vapor phase. Analytical flow cytometry was used to check the purity and quantity of every magnetically sorted T cell population. Genomic DNA was isolated from each sorted fraction and quantified by UV absorbance on a Nanodrop 2000c.

A remark on this clone: Its antigen is unknown. The input lacks base qualities; no much larger clone sits a single base away.

The sequence joins TRBV19 to TRBJ1-4, and TRBD1 matches 7 of the central bases. The origin of this receptor is a woman in her twenties or thirties in good health. Sequencing was carried out using naive CD8+ T cells sorted from blood. The cell subset or site tag for this specimen amounts to: CD45RA+CCR7+. The CDR3 region reads CATNPMGNRGEKLFF. The nucleotides read TGTGCCACCAACCCCATGGGCAACAGGGGTGAAAAACTGTTTTTT.